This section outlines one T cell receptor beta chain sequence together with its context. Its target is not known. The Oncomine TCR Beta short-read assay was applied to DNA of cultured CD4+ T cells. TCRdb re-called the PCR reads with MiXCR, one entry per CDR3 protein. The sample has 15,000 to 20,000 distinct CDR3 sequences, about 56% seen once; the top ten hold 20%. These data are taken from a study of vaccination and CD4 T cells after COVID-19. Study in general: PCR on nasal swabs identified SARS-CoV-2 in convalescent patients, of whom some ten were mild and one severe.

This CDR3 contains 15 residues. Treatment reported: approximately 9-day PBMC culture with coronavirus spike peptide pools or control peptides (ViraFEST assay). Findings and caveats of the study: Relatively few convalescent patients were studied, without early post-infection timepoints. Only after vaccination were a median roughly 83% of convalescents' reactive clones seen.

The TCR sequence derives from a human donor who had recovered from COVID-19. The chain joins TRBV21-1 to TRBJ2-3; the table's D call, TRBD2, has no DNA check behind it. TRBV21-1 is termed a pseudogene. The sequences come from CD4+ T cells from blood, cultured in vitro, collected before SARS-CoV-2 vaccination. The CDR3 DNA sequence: TGTGCCAGCAGATTACTAGCGGGAGACCCAGATACGCAGTATTTT. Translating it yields CASRLLAGDPDTQYF.